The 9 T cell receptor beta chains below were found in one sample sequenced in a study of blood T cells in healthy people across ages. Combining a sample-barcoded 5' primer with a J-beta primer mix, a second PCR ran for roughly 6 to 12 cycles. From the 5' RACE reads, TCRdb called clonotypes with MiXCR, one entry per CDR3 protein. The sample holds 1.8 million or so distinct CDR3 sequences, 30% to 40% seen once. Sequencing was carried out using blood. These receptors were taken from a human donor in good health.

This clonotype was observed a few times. In DNA, the CDR3 is TGTGCCAGCAGCTTATCGGGACAGGGTTCCTACGAGCAGTACTTC. It yields the protein CASSLSGQGSYEQYF. The rearrangement links TRBV7-2 to TRBJ2-7, with 9 bases matching TRBD1. Trimming at V came to 2 bases and at J to 1 base, leaving 3 bases not matched to a gene. There are 15 residues in the CDR3. Germline CDR1 is SGHTA and CDR2 is FQGNSA.

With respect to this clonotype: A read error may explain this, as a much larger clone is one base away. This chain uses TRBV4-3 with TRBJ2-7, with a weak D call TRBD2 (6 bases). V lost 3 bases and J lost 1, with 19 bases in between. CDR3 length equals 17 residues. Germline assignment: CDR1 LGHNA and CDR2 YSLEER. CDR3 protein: CASSQFLQDGGSYEQYF. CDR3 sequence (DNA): TGCGCCAGCAGCCAGTTCCTCCAGGACGGGGGATCCTACGAGCAGTACTTC.

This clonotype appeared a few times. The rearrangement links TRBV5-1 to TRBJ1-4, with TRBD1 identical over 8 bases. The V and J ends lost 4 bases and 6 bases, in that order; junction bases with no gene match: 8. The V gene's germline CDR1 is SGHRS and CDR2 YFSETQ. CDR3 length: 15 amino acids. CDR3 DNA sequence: TGCGCCAGCAGCATCTCAGGGGGCGAATATGAAAAACTGTTTTTT. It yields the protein CASSISGGEYEKLFF. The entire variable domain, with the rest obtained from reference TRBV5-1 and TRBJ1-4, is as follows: KAGVTQTPRYLIKTRGQQVTLSCSPISGHRSVSWYQQTPGQGLQFLFEYFSETQRNKGNFPGRFSGRQFSNSRSEMNVSTLELGDSALYLCASSISGGEYEKLFFGSGTQLSVL.

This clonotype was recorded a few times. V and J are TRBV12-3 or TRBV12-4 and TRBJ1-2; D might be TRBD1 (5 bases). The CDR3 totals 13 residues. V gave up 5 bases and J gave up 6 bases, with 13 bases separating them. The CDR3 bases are TGTGCCAGCAGTCCAACGGGACTTCATGGCTACACCTTC. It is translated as CASSPTGLHGYTF.

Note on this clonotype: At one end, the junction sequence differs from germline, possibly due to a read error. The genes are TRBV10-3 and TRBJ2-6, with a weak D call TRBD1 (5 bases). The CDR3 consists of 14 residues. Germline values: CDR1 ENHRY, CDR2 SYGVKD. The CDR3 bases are TGTGCCATCACCCCATTCTCTGGGGCCAACGTCCTGATTTTC. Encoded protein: CAITPFSGANVLIF.

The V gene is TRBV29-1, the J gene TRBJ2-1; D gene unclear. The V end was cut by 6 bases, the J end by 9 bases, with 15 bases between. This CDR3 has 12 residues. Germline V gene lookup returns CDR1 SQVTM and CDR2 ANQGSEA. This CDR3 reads CSVLLVNPEQFF. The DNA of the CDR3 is TGCAGCGTCCTCCTAGTAAATCCTGAGCAGTTCTTC.

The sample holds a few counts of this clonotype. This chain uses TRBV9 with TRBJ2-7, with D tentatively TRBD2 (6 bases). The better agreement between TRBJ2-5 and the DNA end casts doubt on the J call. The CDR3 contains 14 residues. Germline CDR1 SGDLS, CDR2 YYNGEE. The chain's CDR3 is CASSRSGVKETQYF. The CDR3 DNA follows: TGTGCCAGCAGCCGATCGGGGGTAAAAGAGACCCAGTACTTC.

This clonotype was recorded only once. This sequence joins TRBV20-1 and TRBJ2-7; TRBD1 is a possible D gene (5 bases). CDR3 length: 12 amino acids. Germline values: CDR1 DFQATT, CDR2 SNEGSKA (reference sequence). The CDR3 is CSTMSGRYEQYF. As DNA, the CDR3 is TGCAGCACAATGTCAGGGCGCTACGAGCAGTACTTC.

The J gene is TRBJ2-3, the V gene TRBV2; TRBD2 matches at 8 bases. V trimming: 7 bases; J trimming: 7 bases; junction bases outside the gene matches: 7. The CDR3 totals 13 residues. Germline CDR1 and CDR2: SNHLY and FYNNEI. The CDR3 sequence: CASTGTSGNTQYF. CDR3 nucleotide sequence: TGTGCCAGCACAGGGACTAGTGGAAATACGCAGTATTTT.